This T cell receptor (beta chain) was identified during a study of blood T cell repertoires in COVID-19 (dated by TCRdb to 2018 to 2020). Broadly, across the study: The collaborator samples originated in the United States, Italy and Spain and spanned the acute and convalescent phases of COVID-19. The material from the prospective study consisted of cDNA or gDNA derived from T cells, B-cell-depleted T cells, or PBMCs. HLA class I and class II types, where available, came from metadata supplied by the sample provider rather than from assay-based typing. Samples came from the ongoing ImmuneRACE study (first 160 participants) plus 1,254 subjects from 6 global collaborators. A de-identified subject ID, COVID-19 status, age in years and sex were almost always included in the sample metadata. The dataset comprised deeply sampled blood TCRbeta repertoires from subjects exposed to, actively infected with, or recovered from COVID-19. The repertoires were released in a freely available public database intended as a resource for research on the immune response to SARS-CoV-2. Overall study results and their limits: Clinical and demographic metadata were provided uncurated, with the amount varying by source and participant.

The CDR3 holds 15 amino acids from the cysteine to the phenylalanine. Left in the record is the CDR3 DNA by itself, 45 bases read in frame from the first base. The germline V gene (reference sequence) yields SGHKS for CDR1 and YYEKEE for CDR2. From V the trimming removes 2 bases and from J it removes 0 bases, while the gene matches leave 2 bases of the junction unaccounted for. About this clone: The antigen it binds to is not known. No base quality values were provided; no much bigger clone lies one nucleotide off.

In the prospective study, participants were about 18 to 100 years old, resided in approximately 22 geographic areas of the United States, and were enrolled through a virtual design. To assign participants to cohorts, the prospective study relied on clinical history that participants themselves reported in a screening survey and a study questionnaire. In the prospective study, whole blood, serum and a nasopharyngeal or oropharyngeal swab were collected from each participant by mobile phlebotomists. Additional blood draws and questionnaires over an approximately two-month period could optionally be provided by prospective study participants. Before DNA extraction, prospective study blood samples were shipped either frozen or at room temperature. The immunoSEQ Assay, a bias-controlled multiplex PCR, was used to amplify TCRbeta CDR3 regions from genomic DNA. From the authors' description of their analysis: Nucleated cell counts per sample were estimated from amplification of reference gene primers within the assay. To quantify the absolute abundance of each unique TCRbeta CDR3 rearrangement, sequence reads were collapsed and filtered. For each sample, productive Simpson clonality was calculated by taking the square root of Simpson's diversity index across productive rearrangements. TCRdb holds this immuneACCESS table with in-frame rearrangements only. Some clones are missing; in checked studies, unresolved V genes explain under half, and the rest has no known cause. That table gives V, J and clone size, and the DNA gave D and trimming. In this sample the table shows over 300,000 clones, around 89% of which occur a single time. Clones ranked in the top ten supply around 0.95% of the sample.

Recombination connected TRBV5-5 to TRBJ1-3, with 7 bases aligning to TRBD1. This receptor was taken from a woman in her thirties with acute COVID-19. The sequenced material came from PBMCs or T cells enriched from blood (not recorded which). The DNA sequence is TGTGCCAGCAGCTTTCAGGGGGGCTCTGGAAACACCATATATTTT. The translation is CASSFQGGSGNTIYF. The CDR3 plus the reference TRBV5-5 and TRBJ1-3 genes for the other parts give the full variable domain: DAGVTQSPTHLIKTRGQQVTLRCSPISGHKSVSWYQQVLGQGPQFIFQYYEKEERGRGNFPDRFSARQFPNYSSELNVNALLLGDSALYLCASSFQGGSGNTIYFGEGSWLTVV.